This T cell receptor beta chain was observed in a study of vaccination and CD4 T cells after COVID-19 (dated by TCRdb to 2021 to 2024). A note on the overall study: SARS-CoV-2 positivity had been established in the convalescent patients by nasal swab PCR, and mild disease was recorded in about 9 of these patients and severe disease in one. In the convalescent cohort there were six males and four females, among whom were two Hispanic individuals, seven Caucasians, two Asians and one multiracial person. In 9 to 11 COVID-19 convalescent patients and a few infection-naive healthy vaccine recipients, researchers compared the spike-specific CD4+ TCR repertoire from before mRNA vaccination with the repertoire from after. For stimulating the cultures, overlapping spike peptide pools were used, derived from SARS-CoV-2 as well as from the common cold coronaviruses HCoV-NL63, HCoV-OC43 and HCoV-229E. The time from the second vaccine dose to post-vaccine blood sampling had a median of approximately 72 days and ranged from roughly 12 to 250 days. In control cultures, a CEFX viral epitope pool was used as positive control, an HIV-1 Nef peptide pool was used as negative control, or no peptide was added. Post-COVID blood samples from convalescent patients were collected a median of roughly 100 days after diagnosis, with a range of roughly 35 to 161 days. Participants got two doses of the Pfizer-BioNTech BNT162b2 vaccine (n=8) or two doses of the Moderna mRNA-1273 vaccine (n=2).

There are 15 amino acids in the CDR3, from cysteine to phenylalanine inclusive. Here the CDR3 DNA is all that survives: 45 bases in frame from base 1. Trimmed from V: 2 bases; trimmed from J: 5 bases; junction bases lacking a gene match: 9. CDR1 and CDR2 (MDHEN, SYDVKM) derive from the germline V gene. Paper-wide results and their limitations: Nearly all vaccine-specific clones in convalescent patients (304 of 307) were mono-reactive for SARS-CoV-2 spike rather than cross-reactive with common cold coronaviruses. In convalescent patients, a median around 86% of post-vaccine SARS-CoV-2-reactive clones were detected only after vaccination, and vaccine-specific priming was suggested by this finding. The median number of SARS-CoV-2-reactive clonotypes rose from around 21 after infection to roughly 38 after vaccination, but the change was not significant. The study included relatively few convalescent patients and did not analyze early timepoints after natural infection.

Read against the paper, the sample's treatment or condition label means: roughly 11-day PBMC culture with coronavirus spike peptide pools or control peptides (ViraFEST assay). The ViraFEST assay was used in the study, in which antigen-specific T cells were expanded with peptide pools and expanded clonotypes were subsequently identified by TCR sequencing. The convalescent patients' positive SARS-CoV-2 PCR tests fell between March and December 2020, which was before the Alpha, Beta and Delta variants emerged in the United States. About 2 million PBMCs per well were cultured in IMDM with roughly 5% human AB serum and 8.5 to 10 IU/ml IL-2, plus 10 ug/ml peptide pools. Half of the culture medium was replaced with fresh IL-2-containing medium on days 3 and 7. CD4+ T cells were isolated after approximately ten days of culture through negative selection using the EasySep CD4+ T cell isolation kit. Ficoll-Paque Plus gradient centrifugation was used to isolate PBMCs from whole blood, and the isolated PBMCs were then either used fresh or cryopreserved at -140C. Triplicate wells were generally used for each culture condition.

For this clonotype: It lacks a known antigen. Base quality data are lacking; no much larger clone is found one base away.

To prepare the library, PCR was applied. DNA from cultured CD4+ T cells underwent TCR sequencing with the Oncomine TCR Beta short-read assay at the Johns Hopkins FTIC core. The QIAamp micro DNA kit was used to extract genomic DNA from the cultured CD4+ T cells. The Oncomine TCR Beta libraries from cultured CD4+ T cells were pooled using unique dual indexes and then sequenced on an Illumina iSeq 100. Per the original workflow: Non-productive sequences were removed, and CDR3s not starting with C, not ending with F or W, or shorter than 7 amino acids were discarded. The MANAFEST web application identified antigen-specific clonotypes by comparing peptide-stimulated wells against reference wells and other culture wells. An FDR below 0.05, an odds ratio above 5, and a productive frequency above 0.1% in at least two of three replicate wells were required for clones to be considered positive. Clonotypes that were significantly expanded in both SARS-CoV-2 spike wells and at least one common cold coronavirus spike condition were defined as cross-reactive. Levenshtein distances (stringdist) and unrooted phylogenetic trees (ape) in R version 3.6.1 were used to assess CDR3 homology. The public reads were run again by TCRdb, first through fastp at Q25 and then through MiXCR, and only productive beta chains were kept. A single entry per CDR3 protein holds the most common genes and DNA from its merged rows. In this record, the V and J calls reflect TCRdb's handling and not the investigators' own analysis. The sample includes thousands of distinct CDR3 sequences, with around two fifths observed a single time. The ten biggest clones cover 47% of the sample.

Sequencing used CD4+ T cells from blood, cultured in vitro. The TCR sequence derives from a human donor who had recovered from COVID-19. Recombination joined TRBV28 with TRBJ2-7; 7 bases in the middle match TRBD1. The nucleotide sequence is TGTGCCAGCAGTTTAGCAGGTGGGACAGCCCACGAGCAGTACTTC. It translates to CASSLAGGTAHEQYF.